The present T cell receptor (beta chain) was sequenced within a study of vaccination and CD4 T cells after COVID-19. As for the study in general: The post-COVID samples were taken a median around 93 days after diagnosis, anywhere from 35 to 161.

Noted treatment: approximately nine-day PBMC culture with coronavirus spike peptide pools or control peptides (ViraFEST assay). The collection of CD4+ T cells from the unexposed donor took place before the COVID-19 pandemic (2011-2018). T cells were expanded with peptide pools, and expanded clonotypes were identified by TCR sequencing. Notes on the study in general: In convalescent patients, 304 of 307 vaccine-specific clones were spike mono-reactive. Median SARS-CoV-2-reactive clonotype numbers rose nonsignificantly, about 21 to 38.

This CDR3 comprises 16 residues. The V gene's germline CDR1 is SEHNR and CDR2 FQNEAQ (reference sequence). The trim removed 0 bases at V and 8 bases at J, leaving 8 bases unmatched. In regard to this clonotype: Its antigen is not known.

Sequencing of the DNA from cultured CD4+ T cells was carried out with the Oncomine TCR Beta short-read assay. Using its own MiXCR run on the PCR reads, TCRdb lists one record per CDR3 protein. The table lists approximately 6,000 distinct CDR3 sequences, 34% of them singletons, with 28% in the top ten. Specimen: CD4+ T cells from blood, cultured in vitro. This receptor was identified in a human donor in good health. This chain joins TRBV7-9 and TRBJ1-4; 8 bases match TRBD1. The DNA of the CDR3 is TGTGCCAGCAGCTTAGCGCAAGGACAGGGAAGGGAAAAACTGTTTTTT. It yields the protein CASSLAQGQGREKLFF.